Listed below are T cell receptor beta chains from one sample, sequenced in a study of blood T cell repertoires in COVID-19. Libraries were prepared by immunoSEQ multiplex PCR; TCRdb keeps only in-frame clonotypes and omits some of them. The table has fewer than 200,000 clones, 84% seen once; the top ten hold roughly 12%. The sequenced sample consisted of PBMCs or T cells enriched from blood (not recorded which). Source of these receptors: a man aged 45 to 65 who had recovered from COVID-19. CDR3s include the opening cysteine and the closing phenylalanine or tryptophan. A D gene is named only where the DNA matches it firmly. Size is stated for part of the rows, as once, few or many counts, or as a class when the clone is expanded.

j_gene | d_gene | abundance | v_gene | CDR3nt | CDR3aa
TRBJ1-1 | TRBD1 | once | TRBV6-6 | TGTGCCAGCTTTTCCGGGACAGGGAGATCGGACACTGAAGCTTTCTTT | CASFSGTGRSDTEAFF
TRBJ2-7 | - | - | TRBV27 | TGTGCCAGCAGTTTCAGGGCCTCCTACGAGCAGTACTTC | CASSFRASYEQYF
TRBJ1-1 | - | once | TRBV19 | TGTGCCAGTAGTTTGGGGGGGGGCACTGAAGCTTTCTTT | CASSLGGGTEAFF
TRBJ2-7 | TRBD1 | - | TRBV4-1 | TGCGCCAGCAGCTACAACAGGGGCTACGAGCAGTACTTC | CASSYNRGYEQYF
TRBJ2-2 | TRBD2 | - | TRBV10-3 | TGTGCCATCAGGGCCTCGAGGGGACTAGCGGGGCCGGGGAACACCGGGGAGCTGTTTTTT | CAIRASRGLAGPGNTGELFF
TRBJ2-5 | TRBD1 | few | TRBV5-1 | TGCGCCAGCAGCTTGCGCCCAGGGGGAGAGACCCAGTACTTC | CASSLRPGGETQYF
TRBJ2-7 | TRBD1 | - | TRBV27 | TGTGCCAGCAGTTTATCGGACAGGGGACGGGCTCGCGAGCAGTACTTC | CASSLSDRGRAREQYF
TRBJ1-2 | - | - | TRBV20-1 | TGCAGTGCCGCGGGTGACTATGGCTACACCTTC | CSAAGDYGYTF
TRBJ2-1 | TRBD1 | - | TRBV7-2 | TGTGCCAGCAGCGGCCGGGACAGCTTTTACAATGAGCAGTTCTTC | CASSGRDSFYNEQFF
TRBJ1-3 | TRBD1 | - | TRBV19 | TGTGCCAGTACCCGGGACAGGGGTGGAAACACCATATATTTT | CASTRDRGGNTIYF
TRBJ1-4 | TRBD1 | - | TRBV7-2 | TGTGCCAGCAGCCCCAATGGGGACAGGGGCGCTACTGAAAAACTGTTTTTT | CASSPNGDRGATEKLFF
TRBJ1-4 | TRBD1 | - | TRBV30 | TGTGCCTGGGGTACAGGGGGCGGACCTGAAAAACTGTTTTTT | CAWGTGGGPEKLFF
TRBJ2-7 | TRBD1 | - | TRBV18 | TGTGCCAGCTCATCAACCGGGACAGGGGTCCACGAGCAGTACTTC | CASSSTGTGVHEQYF
TRBJ1-4 | - | few | TRBV6-5 | TGTGCCAGCAGCGGCTCGGGCGGGGGAAATGAAAAACTGTTTTTT | CASSGSGGGNEKLFF
TRBJ1-2 | TRBD1 | - | TRBV11-2 | TGTGCCAGCAGCTCAACCCGACAGGGTCTTAAGGGCTACACCTTC | CASSSTRQGLKGYTF
TRBJ2-3 | TRBD2 | - | TRBV3-1/TRBV3-2 | TGTGCCAGCAGCCACGGAGCGGGGGGGCGTGATACGCAGTATTTT | CASSHGAGGRDTQYF
TRBJ2-7 | - | - | TRBV5-1 | TGCGCCAGCAGCTTGGCCGCGGGGGCCGGCGAGCAGTACTTC | CASSLAAGAGEQYF
TRBJ1-1 | - | - | TRBV4-1 | TGCGCCTCTGGGGGCAATGCTGAAGCTTTCTTT | CASGGNAEAFF
TRBJ2-3 | TRBD1 | - | TRBV5-1 | TGCGCCAGCAGCTCGGGACAGGGGGACGCAGATACGCAGTATTTT | CASSSGQGDADTQYF